This T cell receptor (beta chain) was retrieved from a study of shared clonotypes between healthy human individuals. The study's findings and limits: Sampling included only blood; tissue repertoires likely differ. Investigators expected sequencing depth to affect clonotype sharing among donors.

Terminally differentiated effector memory CD45RA+ cells were left out of the naive CD8 fraction, which was CD45RO-negative and positively selected for CCR7. Libraries were prepared by immunoSEQ multiplex PCR; TCRdb keeps only in-frame clonotypes and omits some of them. The sample lists around 1,900,000 clones; approximately 92% were seen once. Remarks on this clone: Its cognate antigen is unknown.

Germline lookup yields CDR1 LNHDA and CDR2 SQIVND (reference sequence). Trimming removed 3 bases at V and 6 bases at J, with 15 bases between. The CDR3 spans 15 residues. This TCR was recovered from a man between 18 and 35 years old in good health. Some clones in this sample may be carry-over from other donors' samples. This rearrangement joins TRBV19 to TRBJ2-1, with D perhaps matching TRBD1 (6 bases). Sequencing was performed on naive CD8+ T cells from PBMCs. Here the CDR3 DNA reads TGTGCCAGTAGTATGTCCAGGGGAAGGGGCAATGAGCAGTTCTTC. Residues: CASSMSRGRGNEQFF.